This T cell receptor (beta chain) was identified in a study of cytomegalovirus exposure and HLA in healthy donors. A multiplex PCR was run with 60 Vbeta primers and 13 Jbeta primers. Some clones are missing from TCRdb's copy, which holds only in-frame ones; the method was immunoSEQ multiplex PCR. The sample carries nearly 200,000 clones, roughly 80% recorded once. Remarks on this clone: Its antigen is currently unknown.

General observations from the study: Rarity held for most TCR sequences, but there were some public TCRs that occurred in many donors. Per a prior analysis, the majority of TCR beta V segments were productive roughly 90% or roughly 30% of the time.

Trimming removed 7 bases at V and 1 base at J, with 6 bases between. The CDR3 totals 12 residues. CDR1 is SGHAT, CDR2 FQNNGV, per germline. The sequence was obtained from a woman in her twenties or thirties in good health and CMV-seropositive. The chain links TRBV11-2 to TRBJ2-3; D gene uncertain. Sequenced: PBMCs. This CDR3 is CASTSGTDTQYF. CDR3 nucleotides: TGTGCCAGCACGAGCGGCACAGATACGCAGTATTTT.